This is a list of T cell receptor beta chains from one sample in a study of regulatory T cells in long-lasting Graves disease. TCRdb passed the multiplex PCR reads through MiXCR, listing each CDR3 protein once. The sample includes approximately 460,000 distinct CDR3 sequences, over 15% of them seen just once. These same data were also listed under a study on T cells in Graves' hyperthyroidism and ophthalmopathy.

This sample comprised peripheral blood mononuclear cells (PBMCs), obtained at new diagnosis, from a patient treated with antithyroid drugs. These receptors were collected from a woman aged 30 to 39 with Graves disease. Each CDR3 is given with its conserved first and last residue. The D gene is left open where the match is weak. Clone size, where shown, is once, few, many, or a class for clones that have expanded.

d_call	clone_size	j_call	v_call	cdr3_aa	cdr3_nt
NA	few	TRBJ1-1	TRBV7-9	CASSKTRGQGRTEAFF	TGTGCCAGCAGCAAAACCCGGGGTCAGGGGCGTACTGAAGCTTTCTTT
TRBD2	many	TRBJ2-1	TRBV15	CATSRVTSGIHNEQFF	TGTGCCACCAGCAGAGTTACTAGCGGGATACACAATGAGCAGTTCTTC
TRBD1	many	TRBJ1-1	TRBV6-2/TRBV6-3	CASSSGQIIMNTEAFF	TGTGCCAGCAGTTCGGGACAGATAATTATGAACACTGAAGCTTTCTTT
NA	few	TRBJ2-7	TRBV20-1	CSAARAVASTYEQYF	TGCAGTGCCGCCCGGGCGGTGGCGTCTACCTACGAGCAGTACTTC
NA	many	TRBJ2-7	TRBV28	CASSRDGGEQYF	TGTGCCAGCAGCAGGGACGGTGGTGAGCAGTACTTC
NA	many	TRBJ1-2	TRBV6-1	CASSLGGVAGYGYTF	TGTGCCAGCAGCCTAGGCGGCGTTGCGGGCTATGGCTACACCTTC
TRBD1	many	TRBJ2-7	TRBV7-2	CASSLAGGGQGANEQYF	TGTGCCAGCAGCTTAGCGGGGGGGGGACAGGGGGCTAACGAGCAGTACTTC
NA	many	TRBJ2-6	TRBV28	CASSSQGAGANVLTF	TGTGCCAGCTCATCACAGGGAGCCGGGGCCAACGTCCTGACTTTC
TRBD1	few	TRBJ2-1	TRBV6-5	CASSYGAGGRWHEQFF	TGTGCCAGCAGTTACGGGGCAGGGGGTAGGTGGCATGAGCAGTTCTTC
NA	NA	TRBJ1-3	TRBV2	CASSGTVSGNTIYF	TGTGCCAGCAGTGGGACAGTCTCTGGAAACACCATATATTTT
NA	many	TRBJ1-1	TRBV2	CASRRWEGAFF	TGTGCCAGCAGAAGGTGGGAGGGAGCTTTCTTT
TRBD1	many	TRBJ2-4	TRBV7-9	CASSGTGLNIQYF	TGTGCCAGCAGCGGGACAGGGTTAAACATTCAGTACTTC
TRBD1	few	TRBJ2-2	TRBV7-3	CASSLMTGETGELFF	TGTGCCAGCAGCCTTATGACAGGGGAGACCGGGGAGCTGTTTTTT
TRBD2	NA	TRBJ2-3	TRBV20-1	CSAGAGGRVTDTQYF	TGCAGTGCTGGAGCGGGAGGGCGAGTCACAGATACGCAGTATTTT
TRBD2	many	TRBJ2-2	TRBV7-8	CATTVGRAVNTGELFF	TGTGCCACCACGGTGGGGAGGGCCGTGAACACCGGGGAGCTGTTTTTT
TRBD2	NA	TRBJ2-2	TRBV13	CASSLPQGLAVTGELFF	TGTGCCAGCAGCTTACCACAAGGACTAGCGGTCACCGGGGAGCTGTTTTTT
NA	many	TRBJ2-1	TRBV20-1	CSARARATTGYNEQFF	TGCAGTGCTAGAGCCCGGGCCACAACGGGGTACAATGAGCAGTTCTTC
TRBD1	many	TRBJ2-2	TRBV18	CASSWDRETGELFF	TGTGCCAGCTCATGGGACAGGGAAACCGGGGAGCTGTTTTTT
NA	few	TRBJ2-3	TRBV7-3	CASSNSPMGRDTQYF	TGTGCCAGCAGTAACAGTCCGATGGGCCGGGATACGCAGTATTTT
NA	many	TRBJ2-1	TRBV7-9	CASSPSVRILEFF	TGTGCCAGCAGTCCCAGCGTACGTATTTTAGAGTTCTTC
NA	NA	TRBJ1-4	TRBV12-3/TRBV12-4	CVSSFNVGGNEKLFF	TGTGTCAGCAGTTTTAACGTCGGGGGTAACGAAAAACTGTTTTTT
NA	many	TRBJ2-1	TRBV10-3	CAISDVVNEQFF	TGTGCCATAAGTGACGTTGTCAATGAGCAGTTCTTC
TRBD1	many	TRBJ1-4	TRBV30	CAWTPDRVEKLFF	TGTGCCTGGACGCCGGACAGGGTCGAAAAACTGTTTTTT
NA	NA	TRBJ2-5	TRBV18	CASSLRARETQYF	TGTGCCAGCTCTCTCCGGGCGCGAGAGACCCAGTACTTC
TRBD1	many	TRBJ1-1	TRBV11-2	CASEGGQSDAEAFF	TGTGCCAGTGAGGGGGGACAGTCTGACGCTGAAGCTTTCTTT
NA	many	TRBJ2-5	TRBV20-1	CSARLHSGETQYF	TGCAGTGCTAGATTGCATTCGGGGGAGACCCAGTACTTC
NA	many	TRBJ2-1	TRBV29-1	CSVEAGNEQFF	TGCAGCGTTGAAGCGGGAAATGAGCAGTTCTTC
NA	many	TRBJ2-7	TRBV10-1	CASSPSRVTYEQYF	TGCGCCAGCAGTCCCTCCAGGGTGACCTACGAGCAGTACTTC
NA	NA	TRBJ2-3	TRBV6-1	CASSGTSLKGTRYF	TGTGCCAGCAGTGGGACTTCCCTGAAAGGGACGCGGTATTTT
NA	many	TRBJ1-5	TRBV2	CASLIEEGVDQPQHF	TGTGCCAGCCTAATAGAGGAAGGGGTCGATCAGCCCCAGCATTTT
TRBD2	many	TRBJ2-1	TRBV27	CASSGGLASSYNEQFF	TGTGCCAGCAGTGGGGGACTAGCCAGCTCCTACAATGAGCAGTTCTTC
TRBD1	many	TRBJ1-1	TRBV3-1	CASSAWDSSPEAFF	TGTGCCAGCAGCGCCTGGGACAGCTCTCCTGAAGCTTTCTTT
NA	few	TRBJ2-2	TRBV12-3/TRBV12-4	CASSLGLQNTGELFF	TGTGCCAGCAGTTTGGGACTCCAGAACACCGGGGAGCTGTTTTTT
TRBD1	NA	TRBJ2-3	TRBV4-3	CASSQEARDRRADTQYF	TGCGCCAGCAGCCAAGAAGCCCGGGACAGGAGGGCAGATACGCAGTATTTT
NA	NA	TRBJ2-3	TRBV15	CATSRALTDTQYF	TGTGCCACCAGCAGAGCGCTCACAGATACGCAGTATTTT
NA	NA	TRBJ1-1	TRBV6-1	CASTDQGLETEAFF	TGTGCCAGCACCGACCAGGGGCTGGAGACTGAAGCTTTCTTT
NA	NA	TRBJ2-2	TRBV28	CASSLGGRGELFF	TGTGCCAGCAGTCTCGGCGGACGGGGGGAGCTGTTTTTT
NA	many	TRBJ1-2	TRBV7-2	CASSQGFGYTF	TGTGCCAGCAGCCAGGGTTTTGGCTACACCTTC
TRBD2	few	TRBJ2-3	TRBV20-1	CSARDSRAGADTQYF	TGCAGTGCTAGAGATAGTCGGGCGGGGGCAGATACGCAGTATTTT
NA	many	TRBJ2-7	TRBV6-1	CASSVGRSYEQYF	TGTGCCAGCAGTGTCGGCCGCTCCTACGAGCAGTACTTC
NA	many	TRBJ1-1	TRBV2	CASRGAGRNTEAFF	TGTGCCAGCCGAGGGGCAGGCAGGAACACTGAAGCTTTCTTT
NA	NA	TRBJ2-5	TRBV6-2/TRBV6-3	CASSYDSGGETQYF	TGTGCCAGCAGTTACGATAGCGGAGGAGAGACCCAGTACTTC
NA	many	TRBJ2-1	TRBV18	CASSPGLAWEQFF	TGTGCCAGCTCACCAGGTCTAGCGTGGGAGCAGTTCTTC
TRBD2	few	TRBJ2-3	TRBV29-1	CSVAKTSPSTDTQYF	TGCAGCGTTGCCAAGACTAGCCCCAGCACAGATACGCAGTATTTT
NA	many	TRBJ2-1	TRBV19	CASSIDVANEQFF	TGTGCCAGTAGTATAGACGTGGCGAATGAGCAGTTCTTC